This entry describes one T cell receptor (beta chain). In the authors' workflow: Reference gene primers were amplified, and this amplification served to estimate nucleated cell counts. Sequencing used immunoSEQ multiplex PCR; TCRdb keeps in-frame clones, though not all of them. V, J and clone size were drawn from that table, and D and trimming were deduced from the DNA. The table lists 200,000 to 250,000 clones, nearly 90% of them singletons. The data belong to a study of blood T cell repertoires in COVID-19. Study information: COVID-19 samples, acute and convalescent, were from the United States, Italy and Spain. Sources were T cells, B-cell-depleted T cells, or PBMCs; the material itself was cDNA or gDNA.

What was sequenced was peripheral blood. The TCR was taken from a woman under 30 who had recovered from COVID-19.

The CDR3 region is CASSYSIAGPEKLFF. CDR3 DNA sequence: TGTGCCAGCAGTTACTCGATAGCAGGGCCTGAAAAACTGTTTTTT. This rearrangement joins TRBV6-5 to TRBJ1-4, with TRBD1 as a possible D gene (5 bases). The CDR3 extends over 15 amino acids. The V end lost 0 bases, the J end lost 7 bases, and 12 bases lay between the germline ends. Germline V CDR1 and CDR2: MNHEY, SVGAGI.